The 8 T cell receptor beta chains reported below all come from one sample, sequenced in a study of metastatic and nonmetastatic thyroid tumors (TCRdb year 2020). The library came from PCR. Sequencing relied on an Illumina HiSeq 4000. In TCRdb, the public reads were trimmed at Q25 with fastp and aligned with MiXCR, with productive beta chains retained. For this sample the table gives tens of thousands of clones, of which roughly 17% were detected only once. The biggest ten clones account for over 8.5% of the sample. No patient had received any treatment before thyroid surgery. Sequences were obtained from blood. All receptors come from a male donor with papillary thyroid cancer or a benign thyroid nodule (not recorded which). Some clones in this sample may be carry-over from other donors' samples.

This clone has at least ten counts. The identical CDR3 is also encoded by other nucleotide sequences in the sample. This chain connects TRBV5-1 to TRBJ2-2, with D unresolved. CDR1 SGHRS and CDR2 YFSETQ come from the germline V gene. V lost 0 bases to trimming and J lost 2 bases, with 2 bases between them. The CDR3 length is 13 residues. CDR3 coding DNA: TGCGCCAGCAGCTTGGCAAACACCGGGGAGCTGTTTTTT. This codes for CASSLANTGELFF.

There are many counts of this clone. V and J are TRBV9 and TRBJ2-2; the D gene is possibly TRBD1 (6 bases). V lost 5 bases, J lost 5 bases, and 16 bases lay in between. Germline V gene sequence: CDR1 SGDLS, CDR2 YYNGEE. The CDR3 extends over 15 amino acids. This CDR3 is CASSDQGSRTGELFF. DNA for the CDR3: TGTGCCAGCAGTGATCAGGGGAGTCGGACCGGGGAGCTGTTTTTT.

At least ten counts were recorded for this clone. The CDR3 DNA sequence: TGTGCCAGCAGGTCCGACCGGAACACCGGGGAGCTGTTTTTT. Its protein product is CASRSDRNTGELFF. The chain joins TRBV19 to TRBJ2-2; no clear D. V lost 9 bases, J lost 1 base, and 12 bases lay in between. The CDR3 runs 14 residues. Germline-derived CDR1 and CDR2 are LNHDA and SQIVND (reference sequence).

This clone was detected many times. This chain links TRBV24-1 with TRBJ1-2; 7 bases map to TRBD1. Germline V gene lookup returns CDR1 KGHDR and CDR2 SFDVKD. The CDR3 has 14 residues. Trimming cost V 4 bases and J 5 bases; bases outside gene matches: 6. The chain's CDR3 is CATSEAGGLYGYTF. The CDR3 DNA sequence: TGTGCCACCAGTGAAGCAGGGGGTTTGTATGGCTACACCTTC.

The V gene is TRBV28, the J gene TRBJ2-7; D not certain. The CDR3 spans 15 residues. Trimming removed 5 bases at V and 3 bases at J, with 17 bases between. Germline V lookup: CDR1 MDHEN, CDR2 SYDVKM. The CDR3 protein is CASSPTLMSLYEQYV. As DNA, the CDR3 is TGTGCCAGCAGTCCAACCTTGATGTCTCTCTACGAGCAGTACGTC.

Remarks on this clone: Sequence at one end of the junction differs from germline and may be a read error. The chain recombines TRBV7-3 with TRBJ2-1; 9 nucleotides line up with TRBD2. The CDR3 spans 13 residues. Germline V gene sequence: CDR1 SGHTA, CDR2 FQGTGA. The CDR3 protein is CASRPSGVYDQFF. For the CDR3, the DNA is TGTGCCAGCAGACCTAGCGGGGTATATGATCAGTTCTTC.

This clone was picked up a small number of times. Because the CDR3 is missing its conserved closing phenylalanine or tryptophan, this is likely a read error. The chain combines TRBV6-2 or TRBV6-3 with TRBJ2-7, with D unresolved. V dropped 6 bases and J dropped 1 base, with 13 bases sitting between them. CDR1 and CDR2 from the germline V gene are MNHEY and SVGEGT. CDR3 length: 14 residues. CDR3 coding DNA: TGTGCCAGCAGCTACGACATGGGTTCCTACGAGCAGTACTGC. The encoded protein is CASSYDMGSYEQYC.

In its sample, this clone was seen many times. No conserved phenylalanine or tryptophan is present at the end of the CDR3, so a read error is the likely explanation. It is unclear where the CDR3 begins or ends on the DNA, so no DNA is shown, and the CDR3 is as TCRdb lists it. The chain combines TRBV5-5 with TRBJ2-7; the table's D call of TRBD2 was not tested on the DNA. CDR1 is SGHKS and CDR2 is YYEKEE in the germline V gene (reference sequence). Both ends counted, the CDR3 spans 13 residues. CDR3 region: CASSLDGLAGDTA.